This T cell receptor (beta chain) came from a study of immune cell composition in non-small cell lung cancer. Study-level points and caveats: Lung squamous cell carcinoma tumours had significantly higher top 10 clone scores and productive clonality than lung adenocarcinoma.

Some clones are missing from TCRdb's copy, which holds only in-frame ones; the method was immunoSEQ multiplex PCR. Among over 4,000 clones listed, approximately 85% were seen once. Germline V gives CDR1 SGDLS, CDR2 YYNGEE. The CDR3 runs to 13 residues. The V gene lost 1 base and the J gene lost 7 bases, with 11 bases spanning the gap. On this clone itself: Its cognate antigen is unknown.

The source of this sequence is a human donor with non-small cell lung cancer. The chain employs TRBV9 and TRBJ1-2; TRBD1 is a possible D gene (5 bases). The sample comprised lung tumor tissue. CDR3 DNA: TGTGCCAGCAGCGTAACCTCGACAGCTGGCTACACCTTC. It yields the protein CASSVTSTAGYTF.